This T cell receptor (beta chain) is drawn from a study of T cells after yellow fever vaccination. Across the whole study: The SMART-Seq v4 Ultra Low Input method served to prepare the low-cell-number fractions.

Study-level findings and limits: Some clonotypes were seen in both the CD4 and the CD8 compartments. These made up a small share and likely arose from convergent recombination. Subsequent booster samples again held most clones from primary vaccination (just under 98% CD4, nearly 90% CD8).

For TCR, cDNA came from 5'RACE template switching, which added a universal primer site and UMIs. Using its own MiXCR run on the 5' RACE reads, TCRdb lists one record per CDR3 protein. The table lists over 45,000 distinct CDR3 sequences, 5.5% to 6% of them singletons, with 25% to 40% in the top ten. Per germline, CDR1 KGHDR and CDR2 SFDVKD. The germline V and J ends were trimmed by 4 bases and 2 bases, with 18 bases remaining between them. This CDR3 has 17 amino acids. The chain couples TRBV24-1 to TRBJ2-3; possible D gene TRBD2, 6 bases. This clonotype was sampled from a man younger than 35 who received the YFV17D yellow fever vaccine. The starting material was PBMCs, either bulk or a sorted T-cell subset (CD4+, CD8+, memory, or dextramer-sorted; not recorded which), obtained on the day of the yellow fever booster vaccination. DNA for the CDR3: TGTGCCACCAGTGACCGTGGTTCAGCGGGCCCCACAGATACGCAGTATTTT. Translation: CATSDRGSAGPTDTQYF.